This TCR beta chain was obtained from a study of shared clonotypes between healthy human individuals. Each of the donors was a healthy adult who was HIV-negative and had not had a recent acute infection or vaccination. Note on this clone: Its antigen is not identified.

Germline V gives CDR1 SNHLY, CDR2 FYNNEI. The CDR3 sequence is 10 residues long. V was trimmed by 6 bases and J by 7 bases, leaving 6 bases between them. Study conclusions and caveats: Memory subsets generally showed lower estimated richness than naive subsets.

Over several immunoSEQ plates, each subset's genomic DNA was distributed in even portions. Clones were sequenced by immunoSEQ multiplex PCR, and TCRdb holds only the in-frame ones, with some missing. The table lists roughly 1,600,000 clones, around 98.5% of them singletons. Sequenced: naive CD4+ T cells sorted from blood. Stated subset: CD45RA+ positively selected. This receptor was obtained from a man aged 25-45 years in good health. V gene TRBV2 combines with J gene TRBJ1-1; D not resolved. CDR3 protein: CASRDGEAFF. CDR3 DNA sequence: TGTGCCAGCAGGGACGGTGAAGCTTTCTTT.